The rows below give T cell receptor beta chains drawn from one sample of a study of blood T cell repertoires in COVID-19. Assay: immunoSEQ multiplex PCR; the TCRdb copy retains only in-frame clones and omits some. This table has a few hundred thousand clones, approximately 86% appearing once. The sequenced sample was peripheral blood. The receptors originated from a woman aged 55-69 years with COVID-19, enrolled during active disease. The CDR3 runs from the conserved cysteine through the conserved F or W. The D gene is left open where the match is weak. The size field is filled for only some rows; it gives once, few, many or a size class.

>NA|TRBJ2-7|TRBV28|NA
TGTGCCAGCAGTCCGGGAACCGGGGCCTACGAGCAGTACTTC
CASSPGTGAYEQYF
>NA|TRBJ1-1|TRBV18|NA
TGTGCCAGCTCACCATTTCAGGGGAACTTGGGGACTGAAGCTTTCTTT
CASSPFQGNLGTEAFF
>NA|TRBJ2-7|TRBV7-2|NA
TGTGCCAGCGGTCGGGACTCCTCCTACGAGCAGTACTTC
CASGRDSSYEQYF
>NA|TRBJ2-7|TRBV3-1/TRBV3-2|TRBD2
TGTGCCAGCAGCCAACCGGGCGGGAGGCCCCACGAGCAGTACTTC
CASSQPGGRPHEQYF
>NA|TRBJ2-7|TRBV13|TRBD1
TGTGCCAGCAGCTTCAGGGGGACCTCCTACGAGCAGTACTTC
CASSFRGTSYEQYF
>NA|TRBJ2-7|TRBV27|NA
TGTGCCAGCCGACGGCAGGGGGGTACCTACGAGCAGTACTTC
CASRRQGGTYEQYF
>NA|TRBJ2-1|TRBV2|NA
TGTGCCAGCAGAACCCATGGGGGGGCTCGGTTCTTC
CASRTHGGARFF
>NA|TRBJ2-5|TRBV5-8|TRBD2
TGTACCAGCAGCCGTCGACTAGCGGGGGGCCGGGAGACCCAGTACTTC
CTSSRRLAGGRETQYF
>once|TRBJ2-1|TRBV10-2|TRBD2
TGCGCCAGCAGTGCACACTATGGGGGGAGGGATCGAATAAATGAGCAGTTCTTC
CASSAHYGGRDRINEQFF
>few|TRBJ2-7|TRBV5-4|NA
TGTGCCAGCAGCTTGGACCGCCCGGGGAGCGAGCAGTACTTC
CASSLDRPGSEQYF
>NA|TRBJ1-1|TRBV9|TRBD1
TGTGCCAGCAGCGTAGTATCAGGGGGCACTGAAGCTTTCTTT
CASSVVSGGTEAFF
>NA|TRBJ2-1|TRBV5-1|NA
TGCGCCAGCAGCTTGGGGGGCGGATACTCCTACAATGAGCAGTTCTTC
CASSLGGGYSYNEQFF
>NA|TRBJ1-5|TRBV9|NA
TGTGCCAGCAGCCCGGGGGTTGGTCAGCCCCAGCATTTT
CASSPGVGQPQHF
>NA|TRBJ2-2|TRBV5-1|TRBD1
TGCGCCAGCAGCTGGGGGCCTGACAGGGGCAACACCGGGGAGCTGTTTTTT
CASSWGPDRGNTGELFF
>NA|TRBJ1-4|TRBV6-5|TRBD1
TGTGCCAGCAGTTACACCGGGACAGGACCTGAAAAACTGTTTTTT
CASSYTGTGPEKLFF
>few|TRBJ2-7|TRBV19|TRBD2
TGTGCCAGTAGTATAGGTGGCCAAAGCGGGAGCTTCGCCGAGCAGTACTTC
CASSIGGQSGSFAEQYF
>NA|TRBJ2-1|TRBV25-1|TRBD2
TGTGCCAGCAGTGACGCGGGAGGGACATTCTTC
CASSDAGGTFF
>NA|TRBJ2-1|TRBV6-2/TRBV6-3|NA
TGTGCCAGCAGTTACATGGCGGGAATCAGTGAGCAGTTCTTC
CASSYMAGISEQFF
>NA|TRBJ2-1|TRBV28|NA
TGTGCCAGCAGTTTAATACTAAGTTACAATGAGCAGTTCTTC
CASSLILSYNEQFF
>NA|TRBJ2-1|TRBV29-1|NA
TGCAGCGTTGATTCTAGCAGCTACAATGAGCAGTTCTTC
CSVDSSSYNEQFF
>NA|TRBJ1-5|TRBV19|NA
TGTGCCAGTAACTACGGGGGACGTTTTAGCAATCAGCCCCAGCATTTT
CASNYGGRFSNQPQHF
>few|TRBJ1-4|TRBV30|NA
TGTGCCTGGAGTGCAGGGTTATCTAATGAAAAACTGTTTTTT
CAWSAGLSNEKLFF
>NA|TRBJ2-1|TRBV4-1|TRBD2
TGCGCCAGCAGCCAAGGCGGGAGTAATGAGCAGTTCTTC
CASSQGGSNEQFF
>few|TRBJ2-3|TRBV6-5|NA
TGTGCCAGCAGGGACTACAGCACAGATACGCAGTATTTT
CASRDYSTDTQYF
>NA|TRBJ1-1|TRBV15|TRBD1
TGTGCCACCAGCACCGGACAGGGGGTCCGGAACACTGAAGCTTTCTTT
CATSTGQGVRNTEAFF
>NA|TRBJ2-1|TRBV28|TRBD1
TGTGCCAGCAGTTTAGGACAGGGGGCCTACAATGAGCAGTTCTTC
CASSLGQGAYNEQFF
>NA|TRBJ1-4|TRBV13|NA
TGTGCCAGCAGCTTATCGCCCCGAGGAGGGGAAAAACTGTTTTTT
CASSLSPRGGEKLFF